The clone carrying this TCR beta chain was seen a handful of times. The data belong to a study of T-cell reconstitution after alpha-beta-depleted transplantation in children. TCRbeta library construction was performed incorporating unique molecular identifiers. Via MiXCR, TCRdb re-called the PCR reads, giving one row per CDR3 protein. Among some 830,000 distinct CDR3 sequences listed, around 17% were seen once. V lost 0 bases to trimming and J lost 8 bases; unmatched junction nucleotides: 5. This CDR3 has 15 residues. Germline V gene data show CDR1 as SGHVS and CDR2 as FNYEAQ. The V gene is TRBV7-6, the J gene TRBJ2-1; 9 bases are shared with TRBD2. The TCR comes from a male patient under 18 who had a stem cell transplant for acute lymphoblastic leukemia, so the T cells may come from the graft donor. The sample consisted of PBMCs, mostly from graft donor cells, taken 360 days after TCRalphabeta/CD19-depleted stem cell transplant. The DNA of the CDR3 is TGTGCCAGCAGCTTAGCGCGGGAGGGCCTCGATGAGCAGTTCTTC. This translates into CASSLAREGLDEQFF.